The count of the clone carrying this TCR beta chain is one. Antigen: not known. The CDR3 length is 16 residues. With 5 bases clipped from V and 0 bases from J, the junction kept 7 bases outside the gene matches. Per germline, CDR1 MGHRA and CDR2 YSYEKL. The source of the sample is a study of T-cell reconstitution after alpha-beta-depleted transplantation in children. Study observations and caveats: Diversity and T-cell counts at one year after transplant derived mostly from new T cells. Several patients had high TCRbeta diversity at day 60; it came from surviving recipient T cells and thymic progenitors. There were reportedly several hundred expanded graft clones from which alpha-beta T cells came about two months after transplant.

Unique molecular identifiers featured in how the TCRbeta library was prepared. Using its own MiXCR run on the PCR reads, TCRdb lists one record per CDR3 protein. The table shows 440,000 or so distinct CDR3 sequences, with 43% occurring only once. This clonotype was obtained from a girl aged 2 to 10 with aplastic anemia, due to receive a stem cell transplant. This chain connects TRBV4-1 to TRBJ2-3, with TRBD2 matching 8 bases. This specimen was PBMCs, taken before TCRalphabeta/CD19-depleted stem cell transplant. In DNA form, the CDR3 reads TGCGCCAGCAGCTCCCATAGCGGGGACAGCACAGATACGCAGTATTTT. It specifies CASSSHSGDSTDTQYF.